This entry lists 14 T cell receptor beta chains sequenced from one sample in a study of Tregs in tolerant kidney transplant recipients. TCRdb's copy holds only in-frame clones and misses some; the assay was immunoSEQ multiplex PCR. The specimen's table records 20,000 to 30,000 clones. Mixed chimerism was transient after nonmyeloablative marrow transplants from related graft donors. The input for sequencing was CD4+ T cells from blood (PBMCs), taken 6 months after the transplant. These receptors were collected from a human patient who received a combined kidney and bone marrow transplant. These T cells may partly come from the graft donor.

As for this clone: The sequence runs out 3 residues before the end of the CDR3; the remainder is reconstructed from the germline J gene. The chain couples TRBV28 to TRBJ2-2; 9 bases align to TRBD1. Germline CDR1 MDHEN, CDR2 SYDVKM. The CDR3 contains 15 residues. With V trimmed by 6 bases and J by 6 bases, 8 bases remained unmatched. The covered CDR3 bases are TGTGCCAGCAGGGCCGGGACAGGGTGGGCCGGGGAG. It is translated as CASRAGTGWAGE. The complete CDR3 sequence is CASRAGTGWAGELFF.

Regarding this clone: The read is 3 residues too short to cover the CDR3 end, so that end is filled in from the germline J gene. V is TRBV7-2 and J is TRBJ2-3, with TRBD1 as a possible D gene (6 bases). Germline CDR1 and CDR2: SGHTA and FQGNSA. The V gene lost 0 bases and the J gene lost 2 bases, with 9 bases spanning the gap. CDR3 length equals 15 residues. This CDR3 is CASSLAGADTDTQYF. Partial CDR3 DNA: TGTGCCAGCAGCTTAGCGGGGGCCGACACAGATACG.

Remarks on this clone: The DNA ends 3 residues before the CDR3 does, and the rest of the CDR3 is filled in from the germline J gene. The chain has TRBV18 and TRBJ2-1, with TRBD1 identical over 8 bases. CDR1 and CDR2 (germline): KGHSH, LQKENI. There are 15 residues in the CDR3. V was clipped by 6 bases and J by 2 bases; unmatched bases: 6. The CDR3 is CASSRTGSPYNEQFF. Incomplete CDR3 DNA: TGTGCCAGCTCCCGGACAGGGTCCCCCTACAATGAG.

As for this clone: The CDR3 is cut off 3 residues early in the read; its end comes from the germline J gene. V usage is TRBV7-2 and J usage is TRBJ1-1; D not certain. The germline CDR1 and CDR2 sequences are SGHTA and FQGNSA. The CDR3 covers 14 residues. The V end was cut by 5 bases, the J end by 0 bases, with 10 bases between. This CDR3 is CASSPSNMNTEAFF. The covered CDR3 bases are TGTGCCAGCAGCCCTAGCAACATGAACACTGAA.

Incomplete CDR3 DNA: TGCAGTGTTCGGCTCTCGACAGGGAGTAAATATTCACCC. As protein: CSVRLSTGSKYSP. The whole CDR3 protein is CSVRLSTGSKYSPLHF. The genes are TRBV20-1 and TRBJ1-6; 7 bases fit TRBD1. With the read ending 3 residues before the CDR3 end, the germline J gene is used to fill in that end. Trimming at V came to 7 bases and at J to 8 bases, leaving 17 bases not matched to a gene. The CDR3 has 16 residues. The germline CDR1 and CDR2 sequences are DFQATT and SNEGSKA (reference sequence).

A note on this clone: Sequencing ends 3 residues short of the CDR3 end; the germline J gene provides the rest. This chain links TRBV2 with TRBJ2-5; TRBD2 matches at 9 bases. V dropped 7 bases and J dropped 5; count of bases not matched to a gene: 8. There are 14 residues in the CDR3. Germline V gene data show CDR1 as SNHLY and CDR2 as FYNNEI. The covered CDR3 bases are TGTGCCAGCATAGCACTAGCGGGTGGGGAGACC. Its protein is CASIALAGGET. The whole CDR3 sequence reads CASIALAGGETQYF.

Notes on this clone: The read comes to an end 3 residues before the CDR3 does, leaving the germline J gene to fill in the end. This chain links TRBV20-1 with TRBJ2-1, with 10 bases that match TRBD2. Germline loops: CDR1 DFQATT, CDR2 SNEGSKA (reference sequence). The CDR3 has 13 amino acids. Partial CDR3 DNA: TGCAGCGGGGGGTTAGCGGGGGGAGGTGAG. Amino acids: CSGGLAGGGE. The whole CDR3 protein reads CSGGLAGGGEQFF.

Note on this clone: Coverage ceases 3 residues before the CDR3 finishes, and the germline J gene fills in the end. The V call is TRBV5-1, the J call TRBJ2-7; weak D call: TRBD1 (6 bases). The CDR3 covers 14 residues. V shed 1 base and J shed 0 bases, with 8 bases lying between them. Germline CDR1 and CDR2: SGHRS and YFSETQ. The CDR3 sequence: CASSLQGSSYEQYF. The part of the CDR3 DNA that was read is TGCGCCAGCAGCTTGCAGGGGAGCTCCTACGAG.

As regards this clone: The CDR3 end is not reached by the read, which stops 3 residues before it; the germline J gene fills it in. The chain joins TRBV7-9 to TRBJ2-5; maybe TRBD1 (6 bases). CDR1 and CDR2 from the germline V gene are SEHNR and FQNEAQ (reference sequence). Trimming stripped 5 bases from V and 7 bases from J, with 17 bases between. The CDR3 runs to 14 residues. The CDR3: CASSDQRARGTQYF. The part of the CDR3 DNA that was read is TGTGCCAGCAGCGACCAGAGGGCCAGGGGGACC.

Notes on this clone: The read ends 3 residues early relative to the CDR3; the germline J gene fills the gap. This chain uses TRBV5-1 with TRBJ1-2; no reliable D call. Germline CDR1 SGHRS, CDR2 YFSETQ. This CDR3 has 13 amino acids. The CDR3 reads CASSLDLLRGYTF. The DNA read from the CDR3 is TGCGCCAGCAGCTTGGACTTACTCCGGGGC.

Points on this clone: Its ends do not fully match the called genes, so a read error is possible. The read stops 3 residues short of the end of the CDR3; the missing end is completed from the germline J gene. The sample carries other DNA sequences with the same CDR3. V and J are TRBV19 and TRBJ1-6; a weak D match, TRBD1 (5 bases). Germline V gene lookup returns CDR1 LNHDA and CDR2 SQIVND (reference sequence). CDR3 size: 18 residues. CDR3 loop: CASSMRGRLSKYNSPLHF. The CDR3 bases that were read are TGCGCCAGTAGTATGAGGGGCCGACTCTCGAAATATAATTCACCC.

On this clone itself: With the read ending 3 residues before the CDR3 end, the germline J gene is used to fill in that end. The V call is TRBV6-1, the J call TRBJ2-7, with 7 bases that match TRBD1. The CDR3 is 15 residues long. V dropped 0 bases and J dropped 0; count of bases not matched to a gene: 2. Per the germline V gene, CDR1 is MNHNS and CDR2 is SASEGT. CDR3 residues: CASSEAGTASYEQYF. The covered CDR3 bases are TGTGCCAGCAGTGAAGCCGGGACAGCCTCCTACGAG.

About this clone itself: Read sequence stops 3 residues before the CDR3 end, and the germline J gene provides the missing end. The chain is built from TRBV24-1 and TRBJ2-3; TRBD2 might be the D (7 bases). The CDR3 runs 21 residues. Germline V lookup: CDR1 KGHDR, CDR2 SFDVKD. Trimming stripped 5 bases from V and 0 bases from J, with 29 bases between. The CDR3 loop reads CATSGTPPGAGETPSTDTQYF. Partial CDR3 DNA: TGTGCCACCAGTGGTACCCCACCGGGGGCGGGGGAGACCCCTAGCACAGATACG.

About this clone itself: The read terminates 3 residues before the CDR3 end, so the remaining end is supplied by the germline J gene. The chain has TRBV7-2 and TRBJ1-1; D ambiguous. Germline V gene lookup returns CDR1 SGHTA and CDR2 FQGNSA. This CDR3 has 13 residues. The germline V and J ends were trimmed by 2 bases and 1 base, with 5 bases remaining between them. CDR3 protein: CASSLIQNTEAFF. The CDR3 DNA, read in part, is TGTGCCAGCAGCTTAATCCAGAACACTGAA.